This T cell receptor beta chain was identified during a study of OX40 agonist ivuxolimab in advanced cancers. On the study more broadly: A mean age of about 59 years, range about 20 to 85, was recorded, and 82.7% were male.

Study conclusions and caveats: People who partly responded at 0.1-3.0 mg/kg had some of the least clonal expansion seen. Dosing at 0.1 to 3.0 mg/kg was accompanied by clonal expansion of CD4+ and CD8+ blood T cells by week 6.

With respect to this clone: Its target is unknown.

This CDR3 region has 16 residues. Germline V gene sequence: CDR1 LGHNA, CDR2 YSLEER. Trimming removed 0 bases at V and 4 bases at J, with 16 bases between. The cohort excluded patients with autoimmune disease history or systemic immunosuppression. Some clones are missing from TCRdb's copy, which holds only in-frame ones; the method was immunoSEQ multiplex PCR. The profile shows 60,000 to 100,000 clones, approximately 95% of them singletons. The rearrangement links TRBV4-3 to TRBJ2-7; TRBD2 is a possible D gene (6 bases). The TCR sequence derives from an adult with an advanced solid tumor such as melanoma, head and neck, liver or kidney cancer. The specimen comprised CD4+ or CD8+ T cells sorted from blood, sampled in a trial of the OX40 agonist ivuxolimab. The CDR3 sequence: CASSQDWGVSRYEQYF. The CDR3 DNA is TGCGCCAGCAGCCAAGATTGGGGGGTCTCGCGATACGAGCAGTACTTC.